The 30 T cell receptor beta chains reported below all come from one sample, sequenced in a study of T cell changes during pregnancy in multiple sclerosis. The assay was immunoSEQ multiplex PCR, and TCRdb's table has in-frame clones only and misses some. The sample has 36,000 or so clones, about 89% seen once. This sample comprised CD8+ T cells from peripheral blood mononuclear cells, obtained in the third trimester of pregnancy. Receptors originate from a female donor with multiple sclerosis, enrolled in a pregnancy study.

The V call is TRBV7-9, the J call TRBJ1-1; 10 nucleotides line up with TRBD1. The V gene's germline CDR1 is SEHNR and CDR2 FQNEAQ (reference sequence). The CDR3 is 15 amino acids. V dropped 4 bases and J dropped 3; count of bases not matched to a gene: 5. This CDR3 is CASSSGQGMDTEAFF. The CDR3, as DNA: TGTGCCAGCAGCTCGGGACAGGGGATGGACACTGAAGCTTTCTTT.

The chain joins TRBV29-1 to TRBJ2-1; D perhaps matches TRBD1 (6 bases). The CDR3 consists of 13 residues. V was clipped by 4 bases and J by 3 bases, with 10 bases between them. From germline, CDR1 is SQVTM and CDR2 ANQGSEA. The CDR3 coding sequence is TGCAGCGTTGGAGGGGGAAGCTACAATGAGCAGTTCTTC. Translated, it gives CSVGGGSYNEQFF.

The rearrangement joins TRBV10-2 to TRBJ2-1, with D possibly TRBD2 on 5 matching bases. With 6 bases removed from V and 0 bases from J, the gap between germline ends came to 12 bases. Looked up from germline, CDR1 is WSHSY and CDR2 is SAAADI. This CDR3 comprises 15 residues. The CDR3 nucleotides read TGCGCCAGCAGCGGGGTTGATAGCTCCTACAATGAGCAGTTCTTC. The encoded protein is CASSGVDSSYNEQFF.

The chain recombines TRBV4-3 with TRBJ1-6; 10 bases fit TRBD1. This CDR3 spans 17 amino acids. CDR1 is LGHNA and CDR2 is YSLEER in the germline V gene. Trimming removed 4 bases from V and 5 bases from J; junction bases left unmatched: 8. Here the CDR3 reads CASSRRDRGYDNSPLHF. The CDR3 region has the DNA TGCGCCAGCAGCCGAAGGGACAGGGGCTACGATAATTCACCCCTCCACTTT.

The rearrangement uses TRBV27 and TRBJ2-7; TRBD1 agrees at 9 bases. V lost 8 bases, J lost 7 bases, and 15 bases stayed unmatched. CDR1 MNHEY and CDR2 SMNVEV come from the germline V gene (reference sequence). The CDR3 is 15 amino acids. The CDR3: CASGILQGAPREQYF. As DNA, the CDR3 is TGTGCCAGCGGAATTCTACAGGGGGCCCCTAGGGAGCAGTACTTC.

This clone ranks as medium-sized. This sequence joins TRBV29-1 and TRBJ1-1; D perhaps matches TRBD1 (6 bases). Trimming left V 7 bases short and J 1 base short, with 13 bases between. Germline V gene sequence: CDR1 SQVTM, CDR2 ANQGSEA. The CDR3 is made up of 13 amino acids. The CDR3 is CSASGHRNTEAFF. The CDR3 nucleotides are TGCAGCGCCTCGGGACACAGGAACACTGAAGCTTTCTTT. Looking up the rest from reference TRBV29-1 and TRBJ1-1 gives the full variable domain: SAVISQKPSRDICQRGTSLTIQCQVDSQVTMMFWYRQQPGQSLTLIATANQGSEATYESGFVIDKFPISRPNLTFSTLTVSNMSPEDSSIYLCSASGHRNTEAFFGQGTRLTVV.

CDR3 DNA: TGTGCCAGCAGTGAAGCGCCGGGTTCCTATAATTCACCCCTCCACTTT. Translation gives CASSEAPGSYNSPLHF. The V and J genes are TRBV6-1 and TRBJ1-6; D is unresolved. The germline V and J ends were trimmed by 0 bases and 1 base, with 7 bases remaining between them. Germline CDR1 MNHNS, CDR2 SASEGT. The CDR3 totals 16 residues.

This clone was seen a few times. The chain carries TRBV4-2 and TRBJ2-5, with 9 bases aligning to TRBD2. This CDR3 is built from 17 residues. Germline-derived CDR1 and CDR2 are LGHNA and YNFKEQ. V lost 1 base and J lost 4; bases outside the gene matches: 10. The CDR3 spells CASSQVSSAGGGETQYF. CDR3 bases: TGTGCCAGCAGCCAAGTTAGTTCGGCGGGAGGGGGAGAGACCCAGTACTTC.

The chain recombines TRBV19 with TRBJ1-5; D unresolved. This CDR3 comprises 14 residues. V was shortened by 5 bases and J by 0 bases, with 8 bases between the two germline ends. Germline-derived CDR1 and CDR2 are LNHDA and SQIVND (reference sequence). The CDR3 sequence is CASSSGASNQPQHF. DNA of the CDR3: TGTGCCAGTAGTTCAGGCGCTAGCAATCAGCCCCAGCATTTT.

The chain couples TRBV7-9 to TRBJ2-7, with 8 bases fitting TRBD1. CDR1 is SEHNR, CDR2 FQNEAQ, per germline (reference sequence). Trimming removed 1 base from V and 5 bases from J; junction bases left unmatched: 4. The CDR3 has 14 residues. DNA for the CDR3: TGTGCCAGCAGCTTAGGGACAGGGTTCGACGAGCAGTACTTC. It encodes CASSLGTGFDEQYF.

V and J are TRBV30 and TRBJ1-1; D call uncertain. This CDR3 has 14 residues. Looked up from germline, CDR1 is GTSNPN and CDR2 is SVGIG (reference sequence). V shed 0 bases and J shed 0 bases, with 8 bases lying between them. CDR3 in amino acids: CAWSVFVLNTEAFF. In DNA, the CDR3 is TGTGCCTGGAGTGTTTTCGTTCTGAACACTGAAGCTTTCTTT.

This chain joins TRBV6-5 and TRBJ1-4; 9 bases agree with TRBD1. Unmatched junction bases numbered 7, after V lost 6 bases and J lost 5 bases. The CDR3 has 15 residues. Germline V gene lookup returns CDR1 MNHEY and CDR2 SVGAGI. The CDR3 DNA is TGTGCCAGCAGCCCCACAGGGGGCGAAAATGAAAAACTGTTTTTT. Its translation is CASSPTGGENEKLFF.

The DNA for the CDR3 is TGCGCCAGCAGCTTGTATCAGGGGTGGAAGACCCAGTACTTC. Protein: CASSLYQGWKTQYF. This sequence joins TRBV5-1 and TRBJ2-5; D perhaps matches TRBD1 (6 bases). V lost 1 base to trimming and J lost 6 bases, with 13 bases between them. This CDR3 spans 14 amino acids. CDR1 and CDR2 from the germline V gene are SGHRS and YFSETQ.

CDR3 nucleotides: TGCGCCAGCAGCCGCCGACAGGGGACCTCCTACGAGCAGTACTTC. Amino acids: CASSRRQGTSYEQYF. V usage is TRBV4-3 and J usage is TRBJ2-7, with 8 bases lining up with TRBD1. The CDR3 runs 15 residues. Germline CDR1 reads LGHNA; CDR2 reads YSLEER. After removal of 4 bases from V and 0 bases from J, the junction contained 5 bases not matched to a gene.

V gene TRBV27 combines with J gene TRBJ2-2, with a tentative D call TRBD1 (6 bases). Germline V gives CDR1 MNHEY, CDR2 SMNVEV (reference sequence). V gave up 2 bases and J gave up 3 bases, with 19 bases separating them. The CDR3 totals 18 residues. CDR3 bases: TGTGCCAGCAGTTTAAGGCCCCCAATACAGGGTTACACCGGGGAGCTGTTTTTT. It is translated as CASSLRPPIQGYTGELFF.

V is TRBV7-6 and J is TRBJ2-3; D remains ambiguous. Per germline, CDR1 SGHVS and CDR2 FNYEAQ. With 6 bases removed from V and 0 bases from J, the gap between germline ends came to 4 bases. This CDR3 region has 12 residues. CDR3 nucleotides: TGTGCCAGCAGTCTTAGCACAGATACGCAGTATTTT. This encodes CASSLSTDTQYF.

V and J are TRBV6-5 and TRBJ2-1; D is unclear. The CDR3 length is 13 residues. The V end lost 0 bases, the J end lost 5 bases, and 5 bases lay between the germline ends. Germline V gene sequence: CDR1 MNHEY, CDR2 SVGAGI. CDR3 coding DNA: TGTGCCAGCAGTTACTCGCCTAACAATGAGCAGTTCTTC. Amino acids: CASSYSPNNEQFF.

V is TRBV6-5 and J is TRBJ1-2; no clear D. Trimming shortened V by 0 bases and J by 4 bases, and 15 bases separated the two germline ends. Germline CDR1 reads MNHEY; CDR2 reads SVGAGI. CDR3 length: 16 residues. In nucleotides, the CDR3 is TGTGCCAGCAGTTACTCTCCGAAAACTCCGATCTATGGCTACACCTTC. This codes for CASSYSPKTPIYGYTF.

To note about this clone: No DNA is shown, since the ends of the CDR3 on it are uncertain; the CDR3 is the one TCRdb lists. This specimen includes other DNA sequences encoding the same CDR3. The V call is TRBV30, the J call TRBJ2-7; TRBD1, the table's D call, was not compared with the DNA. Germline lookup yields CDR1 GTSNPN and CDR2 SVGIG (reference sequence). The CDR3 is 14 amino acids in total, end residues counted. Here the CDR3 reads CAWSVGVGSYEQYF.

V and J are TRBV7-9 and TRBJ2-5; D is possibly TRBD2 (5 bases). Trimming pared 1 base from V and 5 bases from J, leaving 8 bases between. This CDR3 is 13 amino acids long. Germline CDR1 is SEHNR and CDR2 is FQNEAQ (reference sequence). The CDR3 reads CASSLGGGETQYF. The CDR3 nucleotides are TGTGCCAGCAGCTTAGGTGGCGGGGAGACCCAGTACTTC. The full variable domain, completed using reference TRBV7-9 and TRBJ2-5, is DTGVSQNPRHKITKRGQNVTFRCDPISEHNRLYWYRQTLGQGPEFLTYFQNEAQLEKSRLLSDRFSAERPKGSFSTLEIQRTEQGDSAMYLCASSLGGGETQYFGPGTRLLVL.

The chain joins TRBV6-1 to TRBJ2-2, with D possibly being TRBD2 (5 bases). V was trimmed by 3 bases and J by 6 bases, leaving 8 bases between them. Germline CDR1 MNHNS, CDR2 SASEGT. The CDR3 runs to 13 residues. The CDR3 protein is CASSDGRPGELFF. The CDR3 coding sequence is TGTGCCAGCAGTGATGGGAGACCCGGGGAGCTGTTTTTT.

The chain uses TRBV7-6 and TRBJ2-7, with D possibly being TRBD1 (5 bases). Looked up from germline, CDR1 is SGHVS and CDR2 is FNYEAQ. The CDR3 sequence is 15 residues long. V shed 5 bases and J shed 3 bases, with 17 bases lying between them. The CDR3 DNA is TGTGCCAGCAGCCCAGGCAGGGCATCCCACTACGAGCAGTACTTC. As protein: CASSPGRASHYEQYF.

This chain connects TRBV5-1 to TRBJ2-2, with TRBD1 identical over 10 bases. J lost 2 bases, V lost 7 bases, and 11 bases had no gene match. Germline lookup yields CDR1 SGHRS and CDR2 YFSETQ. The CDR3 sequence is 17 residues long. The CDR3 bases are TGCGCCAGCTCCGGCGGGACAGGGGAAGCTAACACCGGGGAGCTGTTTTTT. Its translation: CASSGGTGEANTGELFF.

V is TRBV27 and J is TRBJ1-2; D possibly corresponds to TRBD1 (6 bases). V was pared by 5 bases and J by 3 bases, with 13 bases between. CDR1 is MNHEY, CDR2 SMNVEV, per germline (reference sequence). The CDR3 has 14 amino acids. The CDR3 here is CASSPDSLYYGYTF. CDR3 DNA sequence: TGTGCCAGCAGTCCGGACAGTCTTTACTATGGCTACACCTTC.

The chain recombines TRBV27 with TRBJ2-3, with 13 bases that match TRBD2. V trimming: 8 bases; J trimming: 0 bases; junction bases outside the gene matches: 11. Germline CDR1 reads MNHEY; CDR2 reads SMNVEV (reference sequence). The CDR3 runs to 18 residues. CDR3 amino acids: CASGMGLAGPASTDTQYF. In DNA form, the CDR3 reads TGTGCCAGCGGCATGGGACTAGCGGGGCCGGCTAGCACAGATACGCAGTATTTT.

The CDR3 DNA follows: TGTGCCAGCAGCTCACTTAGCGGGAGGGGGGAGACCCAGTACTTC. It is translated as CASSSLSGRGETQYF. The chain joins TRBV7-9 to TRBJ2-5, with 11 nucleotides matching TRBD2. Losses at the gene ends were 4 bases for V and 5 bases for J; bases not matched to a gene: 6. Germline V lookup: CDR1 SEHNR, CDR2 FQNEAQ (reference sequence). The CDR3 covers 15 residues.

The rearrangement joins TRBV27 to TRBJ2-2, with 7 nucleotides matching TRBD1. This CDR3 has 17 residues. From germline, CDR1 is MNHEY and CDR2 SMNVEV (reference sequence). V shed 2 bases, J shed 3 bases, and the junction held 9 bases outside the gene matches. CDR3 amino acids: CASSLTIGQAYTGELFF. The CDR3 coding sequence is TGTGCCAGCAGTTTAACGATCGGACAGGCTTACACCGGGGAGCTGTTTTTT.

The chain uses TRBV7-9 and TRBJ1-3, with D possibly matching TRBD1 (5 bases). Germline V gene data show CDR1 as SEHNR and CDR2 as FQNEAQ (reference sequence). This CDR3 comprises 15 residues. Trimming shortened V by 6 bases and J by 2 bases, and 14 bases separated the two germline ends. In DNA, the CDR3 is TGTGCCAGCAGTGGAGGGGAGGTGACTGGAAACACCATATATTTT. Its protein product is CASSGGEVTGNTIYF.

This sequence joins TRBV7-2 and TRBJ1-6, with D perhaps matching TRBD1 (6 bases). The CDR3 contains 13 residues. Trimming pared 3 bases from V and 14 bases from J, leaving 14 bases between. In germline, CDR1 is SGHTA, CDR2 FQGNSA. CDR3 in amino acids: CASSFDRNKALHF. The CDR3 region has the DNA TGTGCCAGCAGCTTCGACAGGAATAAAGCCCTCCACTTT. The entire variable domain, with the rest obtained from reference TRBV7-2 and TRBJ1-6, is as follows: GAGVSQSPSNKVTEKGKDVELRCDPISGHTALYWYRQSLGQGLEFLIYFQGNSAPDKSGLPSDRFSAERTGGSVSTLTIQRTQQEDSAVYLCASSFDRNKALHFGNGTRLTVT.

This CDR3 is CASSPRQDSYEQYF. The CDR3 DNA reads as TGTGCCAGCAGCCCCCGACAGGACTCCTACGAGCAGTACTTC. This rearrangement joins TRBV7-6 to TRBJ2-7; perhaps TRBD1 as D (6 bases). Between the trimmed V and J ends, which lost 5 bases and 0 bases, there was a span of 11 bases. Germline loops: CDR1 SGHVS, CDR2 FNYEAQ. CDR3 length equals 14 residues. Based on the CDR3 plus reference TRBV7-6 and TRBJ2-7, the full variable domain is GAGVSQSPRYKVTKRGQDVALRCDPISGHVSLYWYRQALGQGPEFLTYFNYEAQQDKSGLPNDRFSAERPEGSISTLTIQRTEQRDSAMYRCASSPRQDSYEQYFGPGTRLTVT.